This T cell receptor beta chain was profiled in a study of T cells after yellow fever vaccination. Findings of the study overall: The study found a weaker secondary response that peaked faster, day 5 versus 15. There was a possibility that FACS-sorted repertoires contained abundant clonotypes contaminating from the bulk population. Few clonotypes appeared in both CD4 and CD8 compartments.

The CDR3 loop spans 13 amino acids. Germline loops: CDR1 MNHEY, CDR2 SVGAGI. V lost 0 bases to trimming and J lost 13 bases, with 10 bases between them. Of note for this clonotype: The antigen is undetermined.

TCRdb recomputed calls from the 5' RACE reads with MiXCR, one row per CDR3 protein. Found here are approximately 93,000 distinct CDR3 sequences, around 5.8% of them singletons; the top ten hold under 50%. This sample comprised CD8+ T cells sorted from PBMCs, obtained 10 days after the yellow fever booster vaccination. The chain is built from TRBV6-5 and TRBJ1-6; the D is unclear. This TCR was recovered from a man younger than 35 who received the YFV17D yellow fever vaccine. CDR3 bases: TGTGCCAGCAGTTACTCGATAGTTCATCCCCTCCACTTT. It codes for CASSYSIVHPLHF.